This T cell receptor (beta chain) was captured in a study of graft-versus-host responses after intestinal transplantation. Findings of the study overall: Recipient marrow held GvH clones, some first seen in ileum or blood.

Co-plated with about 200,000 CFSE-labeled responder cells were about 200,000 irradiated, violet-dye-labeled stimulator cells. The V gene's germline CDR1 is MNHEY and CDR2 SMNVEV (reference sequence). With 6 bases removed from V and 3 bases from J, the gap between germline ends came to 12 bases. This CDR3 has 13 amino acids. Some clones are missing from TCRdb's copy, which holds only in-frame ones; the method was immunoSEQ multiplex PCR. The data contain 20,000 to 25,000 clones, 30% to 40% of them singletons. This clone has just a few counts. The genes are TRBV27 and TRBJ2-7, with unresolved D. The sequence came from a human patient who received an intestinal transplant. The sequencing used alloreactive CD8+ T cells from a mixed lymphocyte reaction culture, collected before intestinal transplant. Described subset: CFSE-low proliferating T cells sorted from approximately six-day pre-transplant mixed lymphocyte reaction (GvH or HvG direction). The CDR3 loop is CASSLGGLYEQYF. The CDR3 DNA sequence: TGTGCCAGCAGCTTAGGTGGCCTCTACGAGCAGTACTTC.